A selection of T cell receptor beta chains follows, all from one sample in a study of blood T cell repertoires in COVID-19. Method: immunoSEQ multiplex PCR; TCRdb's copy keeps in-frame clones and lacks some. The sample consists of some 97,000 clones, roughly 80% of them appearing once. The sequenced material came from peripheral blood. These TCRs come from a man aged 70-80 years with active or convalescent COVID-19. Each CDR3 is given with its conserved first and last residue. D genes are given only for firm matches. Clone size is stated in some rows and not others, as once, few, many or a class when expanded.

clone size: NA
J gene: TRBJ1-2
V gene: TRBV19
D gene: NA
CDR3 protein: CASSPGGRADYGYTF
CDR3 DNA: TGTGCCAGCTCTCCCGGCGGCAGAGCGGACTATGGCTACACCTTC

clone size: NA
J gene: TRBJ2-1
V gene: TRBV18
D gene: TRBD2
CDR3 protein: CASSPPAGGVHNEQFF
CDR3 DNA: TGTGCCAGCTCACCACCGGCCGGGGGGGTGCACAATGAGCAGTTCTTC

clone size: NA
J gene: TRBJ2-7
V gene: TRBV27
D gene: NA
CDR3 protein: CASSLLGGVYEQYF
CDR3 DNA: TGTGCCAGCAGTTTACTCGGGGGAGTCTACGAGCAGTACTTC

clone size: NA
J gene: TRBJ1-2
V gene: TRBV28
D gene: NA
CDR3 protein: CASSVGLSYGYTF
CDR3 DNA: TGTGCCAGCAGTGTCGGACTTTCCTATGGCTACACCTTC

clone size: NA
J gene: TRBJ2-7
V gene: TRBV24-1
D gene: NA
CDR3 protein: CATSDLLNRSLQDEQYF
CDR3 DNA: TGTGCCACCAGTGACCTACTAAACCGGTCTCTTCAAGACGAGCAGTACTTC

clone size: NA
J gene: TRBJ2-3
V gene: TRBV9
D gene: TRBD2
CDR3 protein: CASSDPGLAGGTDTQYF
CDR3 DNA: TGTGCCAGCAGCGACCCTGGACTAGCGGGAGGCACAGATACGCAGTATTTT

clone size: few
J gene: TRBJ2-2
V gene: TRBV19
D gene: TRBD2
CDR3 protein: CASRTSGAYTGELFF
CDR3 DNA: TGTGCCAGTAGGACTAGCGGGGCGTACACCGGGGAGCTGTTTTTT

clone size: NA
J gene: TRBJ1-5
V gene: TRBV19
D gene: TRBD1
CDR3 protein: CASRKGQDNQPQHF
CDR3 DNA: TGTGCCAGTAGGAAGGGACAGGACAATCAGCCCCAGCATTTT

clone size: NA
J gene: TRBJ2-7
V gene: TRBV7-9
D gene: NA
CDR3 protein: CASSQDYEQYF
CDR3 DNA: TGTGCCAGCAGTCAGGACTACGAGCAGTACTTC

clone size: NA
J gene: TRBJ1-5
V gene: TRBV9
D gene: NA
CDR3 protein: CASSPGVGASNQPQHF
CDR3 DNA: TGTGCCAGCAGCCCAGGAGTGGGGGCTAGCAATCAGCCCCAGCATTTT

clone size: NA
J gene: TRBJ1-5
V gene: TRBV13
D gene: TRBD1
CDR3 protein: CASSLGTGGNQPQHF
CDR3 DNA: TGTGCCAGCAGCTTAGGGACAGGGGGCAATCAGCCCCAGCATTTT

clone size: NA
J gene: TRBJ1-4
V gene: TRBV5-4
D gene: NA
CDR3 protein: CASSYKGSANEKLFF
CDR3 DNA: TGTGCCAGCAGCTACAAGGGGTCGGCTAATGAAAAACTGTTTTTT

clone size: NA
J gene: TRBJ2-5
V gene: TRBV12-5
D gene: TRBD2
CDR3 protein: CASGSGSEETQYF
CDR3 DNA: TGTGCTAGTGGTAGCGGGAGTGAAGAGACCCAGTACTTC

clone size: NA
J gene: TRBJ1-2
V gene: TRBV6-1
D gene: TRBD1
CDR3 protein: CASRQGWGYGYTF
CDR3 DNA: TGTGCCAGCCGACAGGGGTGGGGATATGGCTACACCTTC

clone size: few
J gene: TRBJ2-1
V gene: TRBV11-1
D gene: TRBD2
CDR3 protein: CASSPGLAGGNEQFF
CDR3 DNA: TGTGCCAGCAGCCCGGGACTAGCGGGAGGTAATGAGCAGTTCTTC

clone size: NA
J gene: TRBJ1-4
V gene: TRBV5-8
D gene: NA
CDR3 protein: CASSSGQRENEKLFF
CDR3 DNA: TGTGCCAGCAGCAGTGGACAGAGGGAAAATGAAAAACTGTTTTTT

clone size: NA
J gene: TRBJ2-1
V gene: TRBV25-1
D gene: NA
CDR3 protein: CASSESDRYNEQFF
CDR3 DNA: TGTGCCAGCAGTGAATCGGACAGATACAATGAGCAGTTCTTC

clone size: NA
J gene: TRBJ2-1
V gene: TRBV29-1
D gene: NA
CDR3 protein: CSVEDPEQFF
CDR3 DNA: TGCAGCGTTGAAGATCCAGAGCAGTTCTTC

clone size: NA
J gene: TRBJ2-3
V gene: TRBV30
D gene: NA
CDR3 protein: CAWSVPGAIVTDTQYF
CDR3 DNA: TGTGCCTGGAGTGTCCCAGGGGCGATTGTCACAGATACGCAGTATTTT

clone size: many
J gene: TRBJ2-7
V gene: TRBV11-2
D gene: TRBD1
CDR3 protein: CASSYGTGEGYEQYF
CDR3 DNA: TGTGCCAGCAGCTACGGGACAGGGGAAGGCTACGAGCAGTACTTC

clone size: NA
J gene: TRBJ2-2
V gene: TRBV4-2
D gene: TRBD2
CDR3 protein: CASSPRGAGVTGELFF
CDR3 DNA: TGTGCCAGCAGCCCCCGGGGAGCGGGGGTTACCGGGGAGCTGTTTTTT

clone size: NA
J gene: TRBJ1-3
V gene: TRBV19
D gene: NA
CDR3 protein: CASSIRGSGNTIYF
CDR3 DNA: TGTGCCAGTAGTATAAGGGGCTCTGGAAACACCATATATTTT

clone size: few
J gene: TRBJ2-7
V gene: TRBV5-6
D gene: NA
CDR3 protein: CASSLAAGVGFYEQYF
CDR3 DNA: TGTGCCAGCAGCTTGGCTGCCGGGGTTGGGTTCTACGAGCAGTACTTC

clone size: NA
J gene: TRBJ1-2
V gene: TRBV4-1
D gene: NA
CDR3 protein: CASSQDRRRPGGVYNYGYTF
CDR3 DNA: TGCGCCAGCAGCCAAGATCGCCGTAGACCGGGAGGGGTCTATAACTATGGCTACACCTTC

clone size: once
J gene: TRBJ2-1
V gene: TRBV6-5
D gene: TRBD1
CDR3 protein: CASSNRQGVPDEQFF
CDR3 DNA: TGTGCCAGCAGTAACCGACAGGGGGTGCCTGATGAGCAGTTCTTC

clone size: NA
J gene: TRBJ2-3
V gene: TRBV6-5
D gene: NA
CDR3 protein: CASSYGSESTDTQYF
CDR3 DNA: TGTGCCAGCAGTTACGGGAGCGAGAGCACAGATACGCAGTATTTT

clone size: NA
J gene: TRBJ2-2
V gene: TRBV5-5
D gene: TRBD2
CDR3 protein: CASSSPGLAGGNAGELFF
CDR3 DNA: TGTGCCAGCAGCTCGCCGGGACTAGCGGGGGGGAACGCCGGGGAGCTGTTTTTT

clone size: NA
J gene: TRBJ1-6
V gene: TRBV21-1
D gene: NA
CDR3 protein: CASGGQGVSPLHF
CDR3 DNA: TGTGCCAGCGGGGGGCAGGGGGTTTCACCCCTCCACTTT

clone size: NA
J gene: TRBJ2-5
V gene: TRBV3-1/TRBV3-2
D gene: NA
CDR3 protein: CASSLKAAQETQYF
CDR3 DNA: TGTGCCAGCAGCCTAAAAGCGGCCCAAGAGACCCAGTACTTC

clone size: NA
J gene: TRBJ2-3
V gene: TRBV18
D gene: TRBD1
CDR3 protein: CASSRTGTGGMGTDTQYF
CDR3 DNA: TGTGCCAGCTCAAGAACCGGGACAGGGGGCATGGGTACAGATACGCAGTATTTT

clone size: few
J gene: TRBJ2-1
V gene: TRBV3-1/TRBV3-2
D gene: TRBD2
CDR3 protein: CASSQVAGPYNEQFF
CDR3 DNA: TGTGCCAGCAGCCAAGTAGCGGGACCCTACAATGAGCAGTTCTTC

clone size: NA
J gene: TRBJ2-7
V gene: TRBV29-1
D gene: TRBD2
CDR3 protein: CSVEAGGSYEQYF
CDR3 DNA: TGCAGCGTTGAGGCGGGCGGGAGTTACGAGCAGTACTTC

clone size: once
J gene: TRBJ1-6
V gene: TRBV30
D gene: NA
CDR3 protein: CAWSTQGYSPLHF
CDR3 DNA: TGTGCCTGGAGTACTCAGGGGTATTCACCCCTCCACTTT

clone size: NA
J gene: TRBJ1-6
V gene: TRBV28
D gene: NA
CDR3 protein: CASSSLAVTAGSYNSPLHF
CDR3 DNA: TGTGCCAGCAGTTCTTTGGCTGTGACAGCGGGCTCCTATAATTCACCCCTCCACTTT

clone size: NA
J gene: TRBJ1-5
V gene: TRBV28
D gene: NA
CDR3 protein: CASSRGRGNQPQHF
CDR3 DNA: TGTGCCAGCAGTCGAGGGAGGGGGAATCAGCCCCAGCATTTT

clone size: NA
J gene: TRBJ1-2
V gene: TRBV14
D gene: NA
CDR3 protein: CASSQDLNYGYTF
CDR3 DNA: TGTGCCAGCAGCCAAGACCTTAACTATGGCTACACCTTC

clone size: NA
J gene: TRBJ2-7
V gene: TRBV27
D gene: TRBD1
CDR3 protein: CASSLQGPYEQYF
CDR3 DNA: TGTGCCAGCAGTCTACAGGGGCCGTACGAGCAGTACTTC

clone size: once
J gene: TRBJ2-3
V gene: TRBV28
D gene: NA
CDR3 protein: CASSLLADTQYF
CDR3 DNA: TGTGCCAGCAGTTTACTAGCAGATACGCAGTATTTT

clone size: once
J gene: TRBJ2-2
V gene: TRBV9
D gene: NA
CDR3 protein: CASRPSQGGNTGELFF
CDR3 DNA: TGTGCCAGCAGGCCCTCCCAGGGGGGGAACACCGGGGAGCTGTTTTTT

clone size: NA
J gene: TRBJ1-5
V gene: TRBV19
D gene: NA
CDR3 protein: CASSNRQVPNQPQHF
CDR3 DNA: TGTGCCAGTAGCAATCGACAGGTTCCAAATCAGCCCCAGCATTTT

clone size: NA
J gene: TRBJ2-1
V gene: TRBV5-5
D gene: NA
CDR3 protein: CASSLAGERGEQFF
CDR3 DNA: TGTGCCAGCAGCTTGGCCGGGGAACGGGGTGAGCAGTTCTTC

clone size: NA
J gene: TRBJ1-1
V gene: TRBV7-2
D gene: TRBD1
CDR3 protein: CASRPPLTGMDTEAFF
CDR3 DNA: TGTGCCAGCAGACCCCCCCTGACAGGGATGGATACTGAAGCTTTCTTT

clone size: NA
J gene: TRBJ1-1
V gene: TRBV5-1
D gene: NA
CDR3 protein: CASSSAGKRETEAFF
CDR3 DNA: TGCGCCAGCAGCTCCGCAGGGAAAAGAGAAACTGAAGCTTTCTTT

clone size: NA
J gene: TRBJ2-7
V gene: TRBV2
D gene: TRBD2
CDR3 protein: CASKMGLASSYEQYF
CDR3 DNA: TGTGCCAGCAAGATGGGACTAGCCTCTTCCTACGAGCAGTACTTC

clone size: few
J gene: TRBJ2-1
V gene: TRBV6-2/TRBV6-3
D gene: NA
CDR3 protein: CASSRRDGNEQFF
CDR3 DNA: TGTGCCAGCAGCCGGAGGGACGGGAATGAGCAGTTCTTC

clone size: NA
J gene: TRBJ2-7
V gene: TRBV4-1
D gene: NA
CDR3 protein: CASSYTGTRGHEQYF
CDR3 DNA: TGCGCCAGCAGTTACACAGGTACCCGTGGGCACGAGCAGTACTTC

clone size: NA
J gene: TRBJ2-2
V gene: TRBV7-6
D gene: NA
CDR3 protein: CASSMTLGELFF
CDR3 DNA: TGTGCCAGCAGCATGACACTCGGGGAGCTGTTTTTT

clone size: NA
J gene: TRBJ2-5
V gene: TRBV9
D gene: NA
CDR3 protein: CASSVEGQETQYF
CDR3 DNA: TGTGCCAGCAGCGTGGAGGGCCAAGAGACCCAGTACTTC

clone size: once
J gene: TRBJ2-3
V gene: TRBV3-1/TRBV3-2
D gene: NA
CDR3 protein: CASRLTSNPDTQYF
CDR3 DNA: TGTGCCAGCAGGCTAACTAGTAACCCAGATACGCAGTATTTT

clone size: NA
J gene: TRBJ2-7
V gene: TRBV19
D gene: TRBD2
CDR3 protein: CASSIGLAGDYEQYF
CDR3 DNA: TGTGCCAGTAGTATAGGACTAGCGGGGGACTACGAGCAGTACTTC